Shown below are 3 T cell receptor beta chains from a single sample sequenced in a study of T-cell reconstitution after alpha-beta-depleted transplantation in children. A TCRbeta library incorporating unique molecular identifiers was prepared. MiXCR, run by TCRdb on the PCR reads, gives a single entry per CDR3 protein. This sample has around 670,000 distinct CDR3 sequences, with less than 15% found just once. Specimen: PBMCs, collected before TCRalphabeta/CD19-depleted stem cell transplant. These receptors originate from a girl aged 2 to 10 with congenital amegakaryocytic thrombocytopenia, due to receive a stem cell transplant.

This clonotype was counted ten times or more. The chain employs TRBV28 and TRBJ2-7; D not certain. V lost 7 bases to trimming and J lost 2 bases, with 12 bases between them. This CDR3 spans 13 amino acids. Germline assignment: CDR1 MDHEN and CDR2 SYDVKM. The CDR3, as DNA: TGTGCCAGCACCACGACACCTGCCTACGAGCAGTACTTC. Amino acids: CASTTTPAYEQYF. Drawing the rest from reference TRBV28 and TRBJ2-7, the complete variable domain is DVKVTQSSRYLVKRTGEKVFLECVQDMDHENMFWYRQDPGLGLRLIYFSYDVKMKEKGDIPEGYSVSREKKERFSLILESASTNQTSMYLCASTTTPAYEQYFGPGTRLTVT.

In this sample, this clonotype turned up many times. This chain connects TRBV10-3 to TRBJ2-2; D is possibly TRBD2 (6 bases). Germline assignment: CDR1 ENHRY and CDR2 SYGVKD. The CDR3 is made up of 15 amino acids. Trimming took off 4 bases at V and 1 base at J, with 10 bases between the two ends. The CDR3 spells CAISALRENTGELFF. The CDR3 DNA sequence: TGTGCCATCAGTGCTTTGCGGGAGAACACCGGGGAGCTGTTTTTT.

A few counts support this clonotype. The chain combines TRBV18 with TRBJ2-5; 8 nucleotides match TRBD2. V shed 0 bases and J 4 bases; nucleotides not matched to a gene: 4. The length of the CDR3 is 15 residues. Germline CDR1 KGHSH, CDR2 LQKENI. In nucleotides, the CDR3 is TGTGCCAGCTCACCACCTAGCGGGGTGAGAGAGACCCAGTACTTC. This codes for CASSPPSGVRETQYF.